The rows below give T cell receptor beta chains drawn from one sample of a study of cytomegalovirus exposure and HLA in healthy donors. Generated by immunoSEQ multiplex PCR, the TCRdb table keeps only in-frame clones and is missing some. The profile shows about 280,000 clones, 88% of them singletons. The specimen sequenced was PBMCs. The receptor source for this set is a woman younger than 30 in good health and CMV-seronegative. The CDR3 runs from the conserved cysteine through the conserved F or W. The D gene is left open where the match is weak. Size tells how often a clone was seen (once, few, many) or the class of an expanded clone, and some rows leave it out.

v_gene	abundance	d_gene	j_gene	CDR3nt	CDR3aa
TRBV11-2	once	-	TRBJ2-7	TGTGCCAGCAGCTTAGATCTAGGGGCCAGACTCCCATCGACATCCTACGAGCAGTACTTC	CASSLDLGARLPSTSYEQYF
TRBV28	-	TRBD1	TRBJ1-2	TGTGCCAGCAGCATTAATCCGGGACAGGGGGGCTACACCTTC	CASSINPGQGGYTF
TRBV7-3	-	TRBD1	TRBJ2-1	TGTGCCAGCAGCTCCCCCTCGACAGGGTCGGGCTCCTACAATGAGCAGTTCTTC	CASSSPSTGSGSYNEQFF
TRBV29-1	-	-	TRBJ1-4	TGCAGCGCCCTCCCCGGCGGGACTAATGAAAAACTGTTTTTT	CSALPGGTNEKLFF
TRBV6-6	-	-	TRBJ2-7	TGTGCCAGCAGGCCATCCGGGACACACTACGAGCAGTACTTC	CASRPSGTHYEQYF
TRBV6-5	-	TRBD1	TRBJ1-6	TGTGCCAGCAGTTACTTGGACAGGGCTTCACCCCTCCACTTT	CASSYLDRASPLHF
TRBV7-8	-	TRBD1	TRBJ1-6	TGTGCCAGCAGCTTAGGGGACAGATCAAATTCACCCCTCCACTTT	CASSLGDRSNSPLHF
TRBV25-1	-	-	TRBJ1-2	TGTGCCAGCAGTGGTGACCCAGGGGACCCGATTCTGGGCTACACCTTC	CASSGDPGDPILGYTF
TRBV15	-	TRBD1	TRBJ1-2	TGTGCCACCAGCAGAGATCTATGGGTGGGGACAGATGGAGACTATGGCTACACCTTC	CATSRDLWVGTDGDYGYTF
TRBV11-1	-	TRBD1	TRBJ2-3	TGTGCCAGCAGCCAACGACAGGGTGAGGCAGATACGCAGTATTTT	CASSQRQGEADTQYF
TRBV29-1	-	TRBD1	TRBJ1-1	TGCAGCGTTGAACCGGACAGGGGATTAGGTTTACGAGACACTGAAGCTTTCTTT	CSVEPDRGLGLRDTEAFF
TRBV29-1	-	TRBD2	TRBJ2-1	TGCAGCGTTGAAGGCCGAGAGGGACTAGCGGGAATGAAGGAGCAGTTCTTC	CSVEGREGLAGMKEQFF
TRBV7-3	-	TRBD2	TRBJ2-5	TGTGCCAGCAGCTCCGGGACTAGCGGCAAAGAGACCCAGTACTTC	CASSSGTSGKETQYF
TRBV2	once	-	TRBJ1-5	TGTGCCAGCAGTGAAGCTGCCAGGAATCAGCCCCAGCATTTT	CASSEAARNQPQHF
TRBV11-1	-	-	TRBJ2-1	TGTGCCAGCAGCCACCAGACAGAGAACAATGAGCAGTTCTTC	CASSHQTENNEQFF
TRBV4-1	few	-	TRBJ2-3	TGCGCCAGCAGCGGGCGGACATTTTTTGAAGTAGATACGCAGTATTTT	CASSGRTFFEVDTQYF
TRBV27	-	-	TRBJ1-5	TGTGCCAGCAGACGCGAAGCGGCGAGCAATCAGCCCCAGCATTTT	CASRREAASNQPQHF
TRBV20-1	-	-	TRBJ1-1	TGCAGTGCTAGCCGGGATGAAGCTTTCTTT	CSASRDEAFF
TRBV5-1	-	TRBD2	TRBJ2-7	TGCGCCAGCAGCTTTCGTGCGGGAGGGCCCCACGAGCAGTACTTC	CASSFRAGGPHEQYF
TRBV9	-	-	TRBJ2-1	TGTGCCAGCAGCCCGGGCTACAATGAGCAGTTCTTC	CASSPGYNEQFF
TRBV9	-	TRBD2	TRBJ2-2	TGTGCCAGCAGCGTGCTAGCGGGCAACACCGGGGAGCTGTTTTTT	CASSVLAGNTGELFF
TRBV7-6	-	TRBD2	TRBJ2-3	TGTGCCAGCAGCTCTTATAGCGGGATGCGCGCAGATACGCAGTATTTT	CASSSYSGMRADTQYF
TRBV6-5	-	-	TRBJ2-1	TGTGCCAGCAGTTATGACAGAGGTTACAATGAGCAGTTCTTC	CASSYDRGYNEQFF
TRBV6-1	-	-	TRBJ2-5	TGTGCCAGCAGTGAAGGCAGGGACCAAGAGACCCAGTACTTC	CASSEGRDQETQYF
TRBV6-5	-	-	TRBJ2-2	TGTGCCAGCAGTTACCCCCAGGGGCCCGGGGAGCTGTTTTTT	CASSYPQGPGELFF